The rows below give T cell receptor beta chains drawn from one sample of a study of cytomegalovirus exposure and HLA in healthy donors. Sequencing used immunoSEQ multiplex PCR; TCRdb keeps in-frame clones, though not all of them. The sample consists of about 200,000 clones, approximately 78% of them appearing once. Sequencing was done on a sample of PBMCs. The source is a woman aged 45-65 years in good health and CMV-seropositive. Each CDR3 is given with its conserved first and last residue. A D gene is named only where the DNA matches it firmly. Not every row has a clone size; where given, it reads once, few, many or a size class.

D gene,CDR3 length,J gene,clone size,V gene,CDR3 protein,CDR3 DNA
.,16,TRBJ2-1,.,TRBV5-1,CASSLGWGSSYNEQFF,TGCGCCAGCAGCTTGGGATGGGGCAGCTCCTACAATGAGCAGTTCTTC
TRBD1,15,TRBJ1-4,.,TRBV18,CASSLGQGANEKLFF,TGTGCCAGCTCACTCGGACAGGGGGCTAATGAAAAACTGTTTTTT
.,14,TRBJ2-1,.,TRBV4-3,CASSQDRTDNEQFF,TGCGCCAGCAGCCAAGATCGCACGGACAATGAGCAGTTCTTC
TRBD1,21,TRBJ2-7,.,TRBV4-1,CASSQVAVRDRGLRPSYEQYF,TGCGCCAGCAGCCAAGTAGCCGTCCGGGACAGGGGATTGCGCCCTTCCTACGAGCAGTACTTC
TRBD2,16,TRBJ2-2,.,TRBV5-1,CASSLGLAGNTGELFF,TGCGCCAGCAGCTTGGGACTAGCGGGGAACACCGGGGAGCTGTTTTTT
TRBD1,15,TRBJ1-2,.,TRBV19,CASSIGQGRHYGYTF,TGTGCCAGTAGTATAGGACAGGGGAGGCACTATGGCTACACCTTC
TRBD1,16,TRBJ2-4,.,TRBV7-2,CASSSRQGATKNIQYF,TGTGCCAGCAGCTCGAGACAGGGGGCGACCAAAAACATTCAGTACTTC
.,15,TRBJ1-2,.,TRBV5-4,CASSSGSSGDYGYTF,TGTGCCAGCAGCTCAGGGTCCTCGGGGGACTATGGCTACACCTTC
.,13,TRBJ2-2,few,TRBV10-3,CAIGPPNTGELFF,TGTGCCATCGGGCCCCCGAACACCGGGGAGCTGTTTTTT
.,17,TRBJ2-3,.,TRBV5-1,CASSRNPTGTSTDTQYF,TGCGCCAGCAGCAGGAATCCGACAGGAACTAGCACAGATACGCAGTATTTT
.,15,TRBJ2-4,.,TRBV5-1,CASSLSTGAKNSQYF,TGCGCCAGCAGCTTGTCGACAGGAGCCAAAAACAGTCAGTACTTC
TRBD1,16,TRBJ1-4,.,TRBV28,CASSFWGTATNEKLFF,TGTGCCAGCAGTTTCTGGGGGACAGCAACTAATGAAAAACTGTTTTTT
TRBD2,12,TRBJ2-1,.,TRBV29-1,CSVRESHNEQFF,TGCAGCGTGCGGGAGTCCCACAATGAGCAGTTCTTC
.,13,TRBJ2-2,.,TRBV7-9,CASNPSDPGELFF,TGTGCCAGCAACCCTAGCGATCCCGGGGAGCTGTTTTTT
.,15,TRBJ2-6,.,TRBV5-1,CASRTRASGANGLTF,TGCGCCAGCAGAACCAGGGCCTCTGGGGCCAACGGCCTGACTTTC
.,13,TRBJ2-7,.,TRBV5-1,CASTLARGYEQYF,TGCGCCAGCACCCTAGCGCGAGGCTACGAGCAGTACTTC
.,13,TRBJ1-6,.,TRBV11-2,CASSQQTGGLLHF,TGTGCCAGCAGCCAGCAGACAGGCGGACTCCTCCACTTT
.,14,TRBJ2-3,once,TRBV19,CASRSDLSTDTQYF,TGTGCCAGTAGGAGCGACCTCAGCACAGATACGCAGTATTTT
.,17,TRBJ2-6,.,TRBV19,CASSIGQAYSGANVLTF,TGTGCCAGTAGTATAGGGCAGGCCTACTCTGGGGCCAACGTCCTGACTTTC
.,13,TRBJ2-7,.,TRBV9,CASSPQPDSEQYF,TGTGCCAGCAGCCCCCAGCCCGACTCCGAGCAGTACTTC
TRBD1,15,TRBJ2-3,.,TRBV7-2,CASSFPGTGGNTQYF,TGTGCCAGCAGCTTCCCCGGGACAGGGGGCAATACGCAGTATTTT
.,14,TRBJ2-7,.,TRBV15,CATSTSSGVYEQYF,TGTGCCACCAGCACCTCGTCGGGGGTCTACGAGCAGTACTTC
.,15,TRBJ2-5,.,TRBV5-1,CASSNPQGPQETQYF,TGCGCCAGCAGCAACCCACAGGGTCCACAAGAGACCCAGTACTTC
.,17,TRBJ1-6,.,TRBV27,CASTLRGPSSYNSPLHF,TGTGCCAGCACCCTGCGGGGTCCGAGCTCCTATAATTCACCCCTCCACTTT
.,13,TRBJ1-4,few,TRBV18,CASSRAREGFRFF,TGTGCCAGCTCACGGGCCCGGGAGGGCTTCCGGTTTTTT
.,13,TRBJ2-7,.,TRBV28,CASSPSEPYEQYF,TGTGCCAGCAGCCCTAGCGAGCCCTACGAGCAGTACTTC
.,14,TRBJ2-7,.,TRBV9,CASSVSASSYEQYF,TGTGCCAGCAGCGTAAGTGCGAGCTCCTACGAGCAGTACTTC
.,13,TRBJ2-1,.,TRBV10-3,CAIRGGHIDEQFF,TGTGCCATACGAGGGGGACATATCGATGAGCAGTTCTTC
.,16,TRBJ1-2,.,TRBV7-9,CASSPWTGTSNYGYTF,TGTGCCAGCAGCCCCTGGACGGGAACTTCCAACTATGGCTACACCTTC
TRBD2,14,TRBJ2-7,.,TRBV7-2,CASSFMGLHYEQYF,TGTGCCAGCAGCTTTATGGGACTACACTACGAGCAGTACTTC
TRBD1,16,TRBJ1-4,.,TRBV11-2,CASSLEDRGGREKLFF,TGTGCCAGCAGCTTAGAGGACAGGGGAGGGCGTGAAAAACTGTTTTTT
.,15,TRBJ1-5,.,TRBV6-5,CASSYSQYSNQPQHF,TGTGCCAGCAGTTACAGCCAATATAGCAATCAGCCCCAGCATTTT
.,13,TRBJ1-1,.,TRBV10-3,CAISDPRLAEAFF,TGTGCCATCAGTGACCCCCGTCTCGCTGAAGCTTTCTTT
.,12,TRBJ1-1,.,TRBV29-1,CSAQSQNTEAFF,TGCAGCGCCCAAAGCCAGAACACTGAAGCTTTCTTT
TRBD1,16,TRBJ1-6,.,TRBV7-9,CASSRTTGGAESPLHF,TGTGCCAGCAGCAGGACAACAGGGGGCGCAGAGTCACCCCTCCACTTT
.,14,TRBJ1-5,.,TRBV19,CASRDGAAFHPQHF,TGTGCCAGTAGAGATGGGGCAGCCTTCCACCCCCAGCATTTT
TRBD1,14,TRBJ1-2,.,TRBV19,CASSIAGQGWGYTF,TGTGCCAGTAGTATAGCAGGACAGGGATGGGGCTACACCTTC
TRBD2,15,TRBJ2-3,few,TRBV11-2,CASSKPGLAGKSQYF,TGTGCCAGCAGCAAACCGGGACTAGCGGGAAAATCGCAGTATTTT
.,14,TRBJ1-1,once,TRBV6-5,CASRKELTGVEAFF,TGTGCCAGCAGAAAGGAGCTAACAGGCGTTGAAGCTTTCTTT
TRBD1,15,TRBJ1-5,.,TRBV6-5,CASSRTGGNNQPQHF,TGTGCCAGCAGTAGGACAGGGGGTAACAATCAGCCCCAGCATTTT
.,13,TRBJ1-3,few,TRBV15,CATSRETRGTIYF,TGTGCCACCAGCAGAGAAACCCGGGGCACCATATATTTT
TRBD1,13,TRBJ2-2,.,TRBV2,CASSGTGSGELFF,TGTGCCAGCAGCGGGACAGGGTCCGGGGAGCTGTTTTTT
.,11,TRBJ2-3,.,TRBV19,CASSMENTQYF,TGTGCCAGTAGTATGGAGAATACGCAGTATTTT